This T cell receptor beta chain was sequenced during a study of siplizumab effects on memory and regulatory T cells. Researchers cocultured the mixed lymphocyte reaction cells at 37°C for around 6 days. Study-wide results and caveats: Proliferating clones, CD4+ or CD8+, lacked an assignable naive or memory phenotype in roughly 80-97% of cases. Proliferating Tregs taken from siplizumab cultures were not shown to have a confirmed suppressive function.

About this clone: Its antigen is as yet unknown.

Produced via immunoSEQ multiplex PCR; TCRdb's table is partial and in-frame only. This sample has 15,000 to 20,000 clones, with about 40% found just once. The clonotype comes from a human donor in good health; the cells came from an allogeneic mixed lymphocyte reaction. Some clones in this sample may be carry-over from other donors' samples. Input material: CFSE-low (dividing) CD4+ T cells sorted from an allogeneic mixed lymphocyte reaction.

As DNA, the CDR3 is TGTGCCAGCAGCTTATTCACCCTCGACAGGAGGATGACAGATACGCAGTATTTT. Its translation: CASSLFTLDRRMTDTQYF. The rearrangement links TRBV7-9 to TRBJ2-3; TRBD1 is a possible D gene (6 bases). This CDR3 has 18 amino acids. The V and J ends lost 2 bases and 3 bases respectively, with 21 bases between them. The V gene's germline CDR1 is SEHNR and CDR2 FQNEAQ (reference sequence).